This T cell receptor beta chain originates from a study of blood T cell repertoires in COVID-19. Followed over time, Seattle patients had been enrolled while infection was active. CDR1 SEHNR and CDR2 FQNEAQ come from the germline V gene (reference sequence). The CDR3 runs 14 residues. V was clipped by 5 bases and J by 5 bases; unmatched bases: 6. Profiled with immunoSEQ multiplex PCR; TCRdb holds only in-frame clones, not every one. The sample has around 160,000 clones, roughly 85% seen once. Sequences were obtained from peripheral blood. The receptor's source is a woman aged 55-75 years with COVID-19, enrolled during active disease. The chain uses TRBV7-9 and TRBJ2-7, with TRBD1 matching 10 bases. Here the CDR3 DNA reads TGTGCCAGCAGCCCGACAGGGGGCTTCCACGAGCAGTACTTC. It codes for CASSPTGGFHEQYF.